This T cell receptor beta chain was found in a study of a mutant IDH1 vaccine in newly diagnosed glioma. Study-wide points: Apparently, pseudoprogression bore no relation to changes among the top peripheral T cell clonotypes. Patients showed vaccine-induced immune responses at a rate of more than 80%.

Assay: immunoSEQ multiplex PCR; the TCRdb copy retains only in-frame clones and omits some. The repertoire has approximately 70,000 clones, approximately 80% of them found once; the top ten carry about 14%. The V and J ends lost 3 bases and 4 bases, in that order; junction bases with no gene match: 5. The CDR3 covers 17 residues. Germline CDR1 and CDR2: KGHSH and LQKENI. Time point denoted: week 23, last vaccination. Alongside topical imiquimod, each dose of vaccine comprised 300 ug of mutant IDH1 20-mer peptide. Points on this clone: The antigen is not known.

This receptor was obtained from a young man with glioma. The material sequenced was PBMCs, taken from a glioma patient whose treatment included an IDH1 peptide vaccine. V gene TRBV18 combines with J gene TRBJ2-3; 15 positions agree with TRBD2. The CDR3 nucleotides are TGTGCCAGCTCACCCCGGACTAGCGGGGGGGCAGCAGATACGCAGTATTTT. It encodes CASSPRTSGGAADTQYF.